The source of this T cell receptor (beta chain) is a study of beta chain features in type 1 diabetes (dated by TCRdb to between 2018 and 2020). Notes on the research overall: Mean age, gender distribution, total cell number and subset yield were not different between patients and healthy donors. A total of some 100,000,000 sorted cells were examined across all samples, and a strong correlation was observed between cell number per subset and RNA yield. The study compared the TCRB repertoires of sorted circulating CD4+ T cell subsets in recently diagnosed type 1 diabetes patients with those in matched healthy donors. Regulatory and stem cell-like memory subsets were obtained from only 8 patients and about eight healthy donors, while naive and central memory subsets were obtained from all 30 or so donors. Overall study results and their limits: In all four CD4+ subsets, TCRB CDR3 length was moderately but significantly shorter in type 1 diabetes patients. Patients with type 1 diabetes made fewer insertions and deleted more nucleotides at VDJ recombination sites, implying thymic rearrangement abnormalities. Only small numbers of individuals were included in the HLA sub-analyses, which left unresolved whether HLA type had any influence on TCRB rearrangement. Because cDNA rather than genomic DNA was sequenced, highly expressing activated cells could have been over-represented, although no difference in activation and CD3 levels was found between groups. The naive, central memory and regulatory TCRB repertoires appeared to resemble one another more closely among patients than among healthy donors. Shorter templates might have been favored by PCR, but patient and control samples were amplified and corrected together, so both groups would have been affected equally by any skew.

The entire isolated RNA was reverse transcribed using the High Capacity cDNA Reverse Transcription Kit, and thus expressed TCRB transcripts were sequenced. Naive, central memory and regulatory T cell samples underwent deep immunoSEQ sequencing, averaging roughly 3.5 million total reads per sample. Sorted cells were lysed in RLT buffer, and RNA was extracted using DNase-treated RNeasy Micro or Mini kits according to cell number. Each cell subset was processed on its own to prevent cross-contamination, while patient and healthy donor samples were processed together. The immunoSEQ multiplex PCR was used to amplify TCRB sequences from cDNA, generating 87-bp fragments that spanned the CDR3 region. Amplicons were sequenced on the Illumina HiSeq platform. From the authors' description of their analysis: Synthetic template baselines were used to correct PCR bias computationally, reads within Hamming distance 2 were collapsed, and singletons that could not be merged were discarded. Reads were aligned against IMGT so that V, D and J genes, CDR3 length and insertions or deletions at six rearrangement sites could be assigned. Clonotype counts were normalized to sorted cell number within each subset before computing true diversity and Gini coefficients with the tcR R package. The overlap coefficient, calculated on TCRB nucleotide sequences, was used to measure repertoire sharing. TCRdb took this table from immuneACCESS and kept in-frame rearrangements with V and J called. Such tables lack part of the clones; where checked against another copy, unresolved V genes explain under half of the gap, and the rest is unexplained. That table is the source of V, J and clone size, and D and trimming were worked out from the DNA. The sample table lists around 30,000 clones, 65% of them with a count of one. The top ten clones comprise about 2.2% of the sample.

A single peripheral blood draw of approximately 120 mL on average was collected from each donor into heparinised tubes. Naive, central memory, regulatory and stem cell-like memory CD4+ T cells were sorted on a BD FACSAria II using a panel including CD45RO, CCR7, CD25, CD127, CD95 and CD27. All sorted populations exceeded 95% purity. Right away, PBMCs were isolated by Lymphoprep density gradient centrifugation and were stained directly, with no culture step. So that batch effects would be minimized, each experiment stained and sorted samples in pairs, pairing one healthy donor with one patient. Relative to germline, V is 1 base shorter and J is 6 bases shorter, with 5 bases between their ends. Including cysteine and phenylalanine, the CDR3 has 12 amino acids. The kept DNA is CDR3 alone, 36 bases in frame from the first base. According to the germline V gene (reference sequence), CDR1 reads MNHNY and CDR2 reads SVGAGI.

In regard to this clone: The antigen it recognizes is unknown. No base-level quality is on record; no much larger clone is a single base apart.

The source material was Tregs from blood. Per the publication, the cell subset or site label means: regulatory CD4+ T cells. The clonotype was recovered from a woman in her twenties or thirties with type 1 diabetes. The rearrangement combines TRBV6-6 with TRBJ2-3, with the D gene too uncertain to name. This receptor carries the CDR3 CASSYFGDTQYF. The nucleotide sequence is TGTGCCAGCAGTTACTTCGGGGATACGCAGTATTTT.